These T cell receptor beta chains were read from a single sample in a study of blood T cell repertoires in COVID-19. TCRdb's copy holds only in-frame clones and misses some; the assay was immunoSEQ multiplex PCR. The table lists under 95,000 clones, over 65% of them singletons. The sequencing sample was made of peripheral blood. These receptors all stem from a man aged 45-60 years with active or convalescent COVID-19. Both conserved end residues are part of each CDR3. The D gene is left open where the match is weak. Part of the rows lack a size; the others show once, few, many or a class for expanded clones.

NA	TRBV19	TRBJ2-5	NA	TGTGCCAGTAGTATTGGCGGGGTTGGGGAGACCCAGTACTTC	CASSIGGVGETQYF
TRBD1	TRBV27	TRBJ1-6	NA	TGTGCCAGCAGTCCCCGAGTTCCTGGGACAGTCTATAATTCACCCCTCCACTTT	CASSPRVPGTVYNSPLHF
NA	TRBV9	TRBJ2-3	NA	TGTGCCAGCAGCGTAAGGGGGACCACAGATACGCAGTATTTT	CASSVRGTTDTQYF
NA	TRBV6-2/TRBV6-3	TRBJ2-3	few	TGTGCCAGCAGTGTGCGTAGCACAGATACGCAGTATTTT	CASSVRSTDTQYF
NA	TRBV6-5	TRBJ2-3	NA	TGTGCCAGCAGTTACCCGACTGGGGATACGCAGTATTTT	CASSYPTGDTQYF
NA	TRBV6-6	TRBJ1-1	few	TGTGCCAGCAGTTCCCTCTTGGGGACTGTAGAAGCTTTCTTT	CASSSLLGTVEAFF
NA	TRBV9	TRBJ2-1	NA	TGTGCCAGCAGCGTAGAAGGGGTAGGGGGTGAGCAGTTCTTC	CASSVEGVGGEQFF
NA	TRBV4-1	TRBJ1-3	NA	TGCGCCAGCAGCCAAGATCTAGGGGTAGGAAACACCATATATTTT	CASSQDLGVGNTIYF
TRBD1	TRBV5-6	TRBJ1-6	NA	TGTGCCAGCAGCGGGGGGACAGGGGACGGTAATTCACCCCTCCACTTT	CASSGGTGDGNSPLHF
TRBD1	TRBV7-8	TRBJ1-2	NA	TGTGCCAGCAGCTTAACAGGGGCGAGGAAGGCCAACTATGGCTACACCTTC	CASSLTGARKANYGYTF
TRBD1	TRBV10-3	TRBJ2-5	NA	TGTGCCATCAGTGGGAACCCCGACAGGGGGCTTGGAGAGACCCAGTACTTC	CAISGNPDRGLGETQYF
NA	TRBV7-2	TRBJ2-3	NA	TGTGCCAGCAGCCTCCGGACTTCGGCAGATACGCAGTATTTT	CASSLRTSADTQYF
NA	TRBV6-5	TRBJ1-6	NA	TGTGCCAGCCGGCGGGCGGATTCACCCCTCCACTTT	CASRRADSPLHF
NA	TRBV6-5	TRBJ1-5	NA	TGTGCCAGCAGCCTCGGGACATATCAGCCCCAGCATTTT	CASSLGTYQPQHF
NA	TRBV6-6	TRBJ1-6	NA	TGTGCCACAAGACAGAGCGATAATTCACCCCTCCACTTT	CATRQSDNSPLHF
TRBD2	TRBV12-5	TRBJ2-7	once	TGTGCTAGTGGTTTGGGACTAGCGGGAGTCTACGAGCAGTACTTC	CASGLGLAGVYEQYF
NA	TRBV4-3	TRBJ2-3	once	TGCGCCAGCAGCCAAGACACACGAAAGCAGTATTTT	CASSQDTRKQYF
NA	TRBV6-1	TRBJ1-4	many	TGTGCCAGCAGTGAAGGGGAGGGTGGGGGTGAAAAACTGTTTTTT	CASSEGEGGGEKLFF